There are many counts of the clone carrying this T cell receptor (beta chain). No antigen is known for it. MiXCR was run by TCRdb on the 5' RACE reads, yielding one entry per CDR3 protein. The sample consists of roughly 700,000 distinct CDR3 sequences, more than 6.5% of them appearing once. Every donor was a healthy Caucasian. These data come from a study of identical twins. Study observations and caveats: These conclusions were based on statistical analysis (cross-sectional, not following the same donors). Cord blood beta clonotypes that were abundant carried fewer insertions, and memory repertoires showed no such trend.

Trimming removed 6 bases from V and 0 bases from J, with 12 bases in between. The CDR3 has 13 amino acids. CDR1 is SQVTM, CDR2 ANQGSEA, per germline. The same sample was also used in a study of yellow fever vaccine responses in identical twins. This second study notes: Twins reportedly appeared to share part of their vaccine T cell response while keeping part individual.

The TCR was taken from a woman younger than 30 in good health. Sequencing was carried out using PBMCs. The chain is built from TRBV29-1 and TRBJ2-7; possibly TRBD2 for D (6 bases). CDR3: CSVSGWDSYEQYF. In nucleotides, the CDR3 is TGCAGCGTGAGCGGGTGGGACTCCTACGAGCAGTACTTC.